This T cell receptor beta chain appears in the sequencing data of a study of a mutant IDH1 vaccine in newly diagnosed glioma. The overall study: Radiotherapy, temozolomide, or both had been given previously, and both were given to most.

The time point is: week 47, end of study. Doses consisted of 300 ug of mutant IDH1 20-mer peptide each, paired with topical imiquimod. This CDR3 has 14 amino acids. V shed 0 bases and J shed 8 bases, with 10 bases lying between them. From germline, CDR1 is SGHVS and CDR2 FNYEAQ. Details on this clone: Its antigen remains unidentified.

Here immunoSEQ multiplex PCR was the method, and the copy in TCRdb shows in-frame clones only, minus some. Of 60,000 to 70,000 clones in the sample, about four fifths were seen once. The origin of this receptor is a man aged 25 to 45 with glioma. The rearrangement links TRBV7-6 to TRBJ1-4; D gene ambiguous. This specimen was PBMCs, taken from a glioma patient whose treatment included an IDH1 peptide vaccine. CDR3 bases: TGTGCCAGCAGCTTAGCCCCGGAAGGCGAAAAACTGTTTTTT. Protein: CASSLAPEGEKLFF.